Below, 14 T cell receptor beta chains from the same sample are listed, as sequenced in a study of identical twins. TCRdb re-called the 5' RACE reads through MiXCR, storing one row per CDR3 protein. The sample gives around 530,000 distinct CDR3 sequences, roughly 15% of which show up once; around 0.4% is in the top ten. These data also formed part of another study, on yellow fever vaccine responses in identical twins.

The source material was CD4+ T cells sorted from blood. Source of these receptors: a woman younger than 35 in good health.

This clonotype has more than one count but fewer than ten. The chain is built from TRBV5-5 and TRBJ2-5; D unresolved. CDR1 SGHKS and CDR2 YYEKEE come from the germline V gene (reference sequence). Trimming took off 2 bases at V and 3 bases at J, with 11 bases between the two ends. The CDR3 is 14 residues long. CDR3 nucleotides: TGTGCCAGCAGCTTTGGACCGGAAAAAGAGACCCAGTACTTC. It specifies CASSFGPEKETQYF. Together with reference TRBV5-5 and TRBJ2-5, the CDR3 gives the full variable domain: DAGVTQSPTHLIKTRGQQVTLRCSPISGHKSVSWYQQVLGQGPQFIFQYYEKEERGRGNFPDRFSARQFPNYSSELNVNALLLGDSALYLCASSFGPEKETQYFGPGTRLLVL.

V is TRBV7-3 and J is TRBJ2-1; 7 nucleotides match TRBD2. With 1 base clipped from V and 12 bases from J, the junction kept 12 bases outside the gene matches. The germline CDR1 and CDR2 sequences are SGHTA and FQGTGA. The length of the CDR3 is 15 residues. CDR3 sequence reads: CASSLKGREAIPQFF. The CDR3, as DNA: TGTGCCAGCAGCTTAAAGGGTCGGGAGGCCATACCGCAGTTCTTC. Combining the CDR3 with reference TRBV7-3 and TRBJ2-1 gives the whole variable domain GAGVSQTPSNKVTEKGKYVELRCDPISGHTALYWYRQSLGQGPEFLIYFQGTGAADDSGLPNDRFFAVRPEGSVSTLKIQRTERGDSAVYLCASSLKGREAIPQFFGPGTRLTVL.

This clonotype was seen a handful of times. The gene calls are TRBV20-1 and TRBJ2-3, with D unresolved. This CDR3 contains 12 residues. V lost 3 bases, J lost 4 bases, and 8 bases lay in between. Germline V CDR1 and CDR2: DFQATT, SNEGSKA (reference sequence). The CDR3 region has the DNA TGCAGTGCTAGTGCACTGGCAGATACGCAGTATTTT. This gives the protein CSASALADTQYF.

The chain couples TRBV20-1 to TRBJ2-3; D is ambiguous. The germline V gene has CDR1 DFQATT and CDR2 SNEGSKA (reference sequence). Deletions cut 3 bases from V and 2 bases from J, with 15 bases between. The CDR3 spans 15 residues. CDR3 in amino acids: CSARGPQNPTDTQYF. CDR3 nucleotides: TGCAGTGCTAGGGGTCCCCAAAACCCCACAGATACGCAGTATTTT.

This clonotype has more than one count but fewer than ten. The chain joins TRBV7-6 to TRBJ2-7; 10 bases fit TRBD2. This CDR3 comprises 15 residues. CDR1 is SGHVS, CDR2 FNYEAQ, per germline. The V gene end was trimmed by 1 base and the J gene end by 2 bases; junction bases not matched to a gene: 2. CDR3 protein: CASSLGGTSAYEQYF. CDR3 sequence (DNA): TGTGCCAGCAGCTTAGGGGGGACTAGCGCCTACGAGCAGTACTTC.

This clonotype was found a few times. This rearrangement joins TRBV20-1 to TRBJ2-1; 7 bases map to TRBD2. Germline CDR1 is DFQATT and CDR2 is SNEGSKA (reference sequence). There are 13 residues in the CDR3. V shed 0 bases, J shed 7 bases, and the junction held 3 bases outside the gene matches. Here the CDR3 reads CSARDGGYNEQFF. The CDR3 nucleotides are TGCAGTGCTAGAGACGGGGGGTATAATGAGCAGTTCTTC.

This clonotype was seen a handful of times. The rearrangement uses TRBV3-1 and TRBJ1-4; D is undetermined. The V end lost 3 bases, the J end lost 4 bases, and 15 bases lay between the germline ends. CDR1 is LGHDT and CDR2 is YNNKEL in the germline V gene (reference sequence). The CDR3 sequence is 16 residues long. CDR3 coding DNA: TGTGCCAGCAGCCAGAGTACAGTTTTAATTAATGAAAAACTGTTTTTT. It specifies CASSQSTVLINEKLFF.

The chain uses TRBV5-1 and TRBJ2-5; D is perhaps TRBD1 or TRBD2 (5 bases each). The germline gives CDR1 SGHRS, CDR2 YFSETQ. V shed 6 bases and J shed 1 base, with 10 bases lying between them. The CDR3 has 13 amino acids. CDR3 region: CASMLGVQETQYF. CDR3 in DNA: TGCGCCAGCATGTTGGGGGTCCAAGAGACCCAGTACTTC.

This clonotype was detected a few times. The chain uses TRBV20-1 and TRBJ2-3; no clear D gene. Per the germline V gene, CDR1 is DFQATT and CDR2 is SNEGSKA (reference sequence). The CDR3 is made up of 12 amino acids. The V end was cut by 1 base, the J end by 7 bases, with 9 bases between. In DNA, the CDR3 is TGCAGTGCTAGAGTTTCCGGAAATACGCAGTATTTT. It translates to CSARVSGNTQYF.

The chain couples TRBV12-3 or TRBV12-4 to TRBJ2-7; a weak D match, TRBD2 (5 bases). V shed 3 bases and J shed 4 bases, with 16 bases lying between them. The CDR3 is 15 amino acids. CDR3 nucleotide sequence: TGTGCCAGCAGTTTGTCGGGAAGTTTCCAGTACGAGCAGTACTTC. It specifies CASSLSGSFQYEQYF.

The chain combines TRBV5-5 with TRBJ2-5; 8 positions match TRBD1. The ends lost 4 bases at V and 5 bases at J; junction bases unmatched: 10. Germline assignment: CDR1 SGHKS and CDR2 YYEKEE (reference sequence). This CDR3 spans 15 amino acids. CDR3 protein: CASSPGGRVGETQYF. CDR3 DNA: TGTGCCAGCAGCCCAGGGGGCAGGGTAGGCGAGACCCAGTACTTC.

The rearrangement uses TRBV20-1 and TRBJ2-1, with D unresolved. V lost 8 bases and J 6 bases, leaving 17 bases between the germline ends. The germline V gene has CDR1 DFQATT and CDR2 SNEGSKA (reference sequence). There are 13 residues in the CDR3. CDR3 residues: CSPDIRRSNEQFF. The DNA of the CDR3 is TGCAGTCCTGATATCAGACGGTCCAATGAGCAGTTCTTC.

In DNA form, the CDR3 reads TGTGCCAGCAGCGTAGGGGGACTAACGCAAGAGACCCAGTACTTC. It codes for CASSVGGLTQETQYF. The chain has TRBV9 and TRBJ2-5, with TRBD2 matching 7 bases. V gave up 0 bases and J gave up 2 bases; unmatched junction bases: 4. The length of the CDR3 is 15 residues. Germline values: CDR1 SGDLS, CDR2 YYNGEE.

V is TRBV28 and J is TRBJ2-1; D may be TRBD2 (7 bases). Trimming took off 5 bases at V and 3 bases at J, with 23 bases between the two ends. The CDR3 loop spans 18 amino acids. CDR1 is MDHEN, CDR2 SYDVKM, per germline. CDR3 DNA: TGTGCCAGCAGTCATTTTACCCCCAAGGGGGGGGTCTACAATGAGCAGTTCTTC. This translates into CASSHFTPKGGVYNEQFF.